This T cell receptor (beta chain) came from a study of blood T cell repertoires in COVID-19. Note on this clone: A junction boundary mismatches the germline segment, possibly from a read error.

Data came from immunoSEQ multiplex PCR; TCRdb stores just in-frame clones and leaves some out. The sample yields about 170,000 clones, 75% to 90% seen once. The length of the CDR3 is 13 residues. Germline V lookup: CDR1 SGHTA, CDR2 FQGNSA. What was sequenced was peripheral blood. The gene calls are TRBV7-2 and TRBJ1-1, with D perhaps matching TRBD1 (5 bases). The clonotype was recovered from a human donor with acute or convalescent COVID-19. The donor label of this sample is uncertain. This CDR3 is CASSSGTDVLVGF. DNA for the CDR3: TGTGCCAGCAGCTCCGGGACTGATGTATTAGTGGGCTTT.